The 17 T cell receptor beta chains in this list originate from one sample, sequenced in a study of OX40 agonist ivuxolimab in advanced cancers. Sequencing used immunoSEQ multiplex PCR; TCRdb keeps in-frame clones, though not all of them. The data contain around 66,000 clones, 85% of them singletons. Material: CD4+ or CD8+ T cells sorted from blood, obtained in a trial of the OX40 agonist ivuxolimab. The receptors were sampled from an adult with an advanced solid tumor such as melanoma, head and neck, liver or kidney cancer.

This rearrangement joins TRBV18 to TRBJ2-7, with 10 bases aligning to TRBD2. Germline CDR1 is KGHSH and CDR2 is LQKENI. The CDR3 is 17 residues long. V was clipped by 6 bases and J by 1 base; unmatched bases: 12. CDR3 nucleotides: TGTGCCAGCTCCGCGGCAGTCAGCGGGAGGGTGTCCTACGAGCAGTACTTC. This codes for CASSAAVSGRVSYEQYF.

This clone was seen only a few times. The rearrangement uses TRBV10-2 and TRBJ1-1; D is possibly TRBD1 (5 bases). The CDR3 contains 11 residues. Germline CDR1 and CDR2: WSHSY and SAAADI. Trimming removed 4 bases from V and 8 bases from J, with 8 bases in between. This CDR3 is CASSVQAEAFF. The CDR3 DNA sequence: TGCGCCAGCAGTGTACAGGCCGAAGCTTTCTTT.

This rearrangement joins TRBV7-9 to TRBJ1-5; D not certain. CDR3 length equals 15 residues. Germline loops: CDR1 SEHNR, CDR2 FQNEAQ (reference sequence). The germline V and J ends were trimmed by 5 bases and 5 bases, with 16 bases remaining between them. CDR3 sequence reads: CASSVSNGVYQPQHF. As DNA, the CDR3 is TGTGCCAGCAGCGTCTCTAACGGGGTCTATCAGCCCCAGCATTTT.

This clone came up a few times. The chain has TRBV5-5 and TRBJ1-2, with no clear D. Germline V gene lookup returns CDR1 SGHKS and CDR2 YYEKEE (reference sequence). The CDR3 loop spans 13 amino acids. Trimming cost V 3 bases and J 8 bases, with 14 bases left between them. In nucleotides, the CDR3 is TGTGCCAGCAGCTCTTCAGCCATCGGAGGCTACACCTTC. Its translation: CASSSSAIGGYTF.

In its sample, this clone was seen a few times. The chain links TRBV7-2 to TRBJ2-3; no clear D gene. V lost 5 bases and J 2 bases, leaving 11 bases between the germline ends. The CDR3 runs 14 residues. Germline CDR1 and CDR2: SGHTA and FQGNSA. CDR3 nucleotides: TGTGCCAGCAGCCCCAAACAAGCCACAGATACGCAGTATTTT. Residues: CASSPKQATDTQYF.

This rearrangement joins TRBV7-2 to TRBJ2-7, with TRBD2 identical over 8 bases. V shed 1 base, J shed 4 bases, and the junction held 0 bases outside the gene matches. Germline V gene lookup returns CDR1 SGHTA and CDR2 FQGNSA. This CDR3 is 13 amino acids long. The CDR3 loop reads CASSLGLAYEQYF. CDR3 nucleotides: TGTGCCAGCAGCTTAGGACTAGCGTACGAGCAGTACTTC.

This sequence joins TRBV7-2 and TRBJ2-3; D is unresolved. CDR3 length equals 14 residues. Germline values: CDR1 SGHTA, CDR2 FQGNSA. V lost 5 bases to trimming and J lost 4 bases, with 13 bases between them. The CDR3 region has the DNA TGTGCCAGCAGCCCCTACTTGGACGCAGATACGCAGTATTTT. Translated: CASSPYLDADTQYF.

This chain uses TRBV10-2 with TRBJ2-7; D perhaps matches TRBD2 (7 bases). Trimming left V 0 bases short and J 3 bases short, with 12 bases between. CDR1 is WSHSY, CDR2 SAAADI, per germline. This CDR3 is built from 15 residues. CDR3 nucleotides: TGCGCCAGCAGTGAGTCGGGGAGGGGGGGCTACGAGCAGTACTTC. Its protein product is CASSESGRGGYEQYF.

The chain employs TRBV14 and TRBJ2-3; D is unresolved. The CDR3 contains 13 residues. V shed 4 bases and J shed 6 bases, with 11 bases lying between them. Per germline, CDR1 SGHDN and CDR2 FVKESK. CDR3 region: CASSPFLGDTQYF. The CDR3 DNA follows: TGTGCCAGCAGCCCGTTCCTGGGGGATACGCAGTATTTT.

The V gene is TRBV11-2, the J gene TRBJ1-4, with TRBD1 as a possible D gene (6 bases). The CDR3 runs 15 residues. V was cut by 6 bases and J by 5 bases, with 16 bases left in between. The germline V gene encodes CDR1 SGHAT and CDR2 FQNNGV. The CDR3 sequence is CASSSLGGWNEKLFF. CDR3 sequence (DNA): TGTGCCAGCAGTTCCTTGGGGGGCTGGAATGAAAAACTGTTTTTT.

The chain recombines TRBV7-2 with TRBJ2-1, with TRBD2 matching over 14 bases. CDR1 is SGHTA, CDR2 FQGNSA, per germline. J was trimmed by 7 bases and V by 5 bases; bases with no gene match: 10. The CDR3 consists of 17 residues. CDR3 sequence (DNA): TGTGCCAGCAGCCGACCGACTAGCGGGGGGGCCCCGAATGAGCAGTTCTTC. Amino acid sequence: CASSRPTSGGAPNEQFF.

The V and J genes are TRBV5-1 and TRBJ1-6; no definite D call. Germline CDR1 reads SGHRS; CDR2 reads YFSETQ. V was trimmed by 0 bases and J by 0 bases, leaving 7 bases between them. This CDR3 is 16 amino acids long. CDR3 residues: CASSLGGNSYNSPLHF. The DNA for the CDR3 is TGCGCCAGCAGCTTGGGCGGAAACTCCTATAATTCACCCCTCCACTTT.

The chain couples TRBV28 to TRBJ1-5; TRBD1 might be the D (6 bases). Germline assignment: CDR1 MDHEN and CDR2 SYDVKM. This CDR3 region has 16 residues. Trimming cost V 7 bases and J 0 bases, with 16 bases left between them. CDR3 sequence (DNA): TGTGCCAGCATTCCACAGGGATTCATTAGCAATCAGCCCCAGCATTTT. Translating it yields CASIPQGFISNQPQHF.

The V and J genes are TRBV19 and TRBJ2-2, with 8 positions matching TRBD2. Trimming removed 5 bases from V and 5 bases from J; junction bases left unmatched: 7. Germline CDR1 is LNHDA and CDR2 is SQIVND (reference sequence). There are 15 residues in the CDR3. The CDR3 loop reads CASSSSGRGTGELFF. CDR3 nucleotides: TGTGCCAGTAGTTCCAGCGGGAGAGGGACCGGGGAGCTGTTTTTT.

The chain combines TRBV28 with TRBJ1-1; TRBD1 matches 7 bases. The CDR3 runs to 15 residues. With V trimmed by 3 bases and J by 1 base, 5 bases remained unmatched. Germline V gene lookup returns CDR1 MDHEN and CDR2 SYDVKM. The CDR3 is CASSLHRGQNTEAFF. CDR3 DNA: TGTGCCAGCAGTTTGCACAGGGGTCAGAACACTGAAGCTTTCTTT.

This chain links TRBV7-3 with TRBJ1-1; D ambiguous. Looked up from germline, CDR1 is SGHTA and CDR2 is FQGTGA. V lost 5 bases and J 0 bases, leaving 10 bases between the germline ends. The CDR3 loop spans 14 amino acids. CDR3 in amino acids: CASSQFGMNTEAFF. CDR3 DNA: TGTGCCAGCAGCCAATTTGGTATGAACACTGAAGCTTTCTTT.

This clone has more than one count but fewer than ten. The rearrangement links TRBV2 to TRBJ1-2; D gene uncertain. The CDR3 runs 14 residues. Germline loops: CDR1 SNHLY, CDR2 FYNNEI. V was pared by 5 bases and J by 2 bases, with 12 bases between. In DNA form, the CDR3 reads TGTGCCAGCAGTAAGAACAAAGCCAACTATGGCTACACCTTC. Residues: CASSKNKANYGYTF.